This T cell receptor (beta chain) was identified during a study of regulatory T cells in long-lasting Graves disease. Notes on the study in general: Persistent patients shared more public clonotypes (approximately 2,700) than newly diagnosed patients (around 1,000).

Arm-PCR of CDR3 regions with iRepertoire HTBI primers generated TCR beta libraries. TCRdb recomputed calls from the multiplex PCR reads with MiXCR, one row per CDR3 protein. The table records roughly 430,000 distinct CDR3 sequences, around 20% of them present only once. V gave up 3 bases and J gave up 4 bases, with 12 bases separating them. Germline V gene lookup returns CDR1 MDHEN and CDR2 SYDVKM. There are 14 residues in the CDR3. Time point meaning: persistent/refractory GD, antithyroid drugs over 5 years with positive TRAb. The authors made the TCR library using RNA they extracted from PBMCs. The authors drew 8.5 to 9 milliliters of peripheral blood into EDTA tubes. This clonotype was found many times. As yet, its antigen is unknown.

The gene calls are TRBV28 and TRBJ2-5; D uncertain. The clonotype was recovered from a female donor with Graves disease. The sequencing here drew on peripheral blood mononuclear cells (PBMCs), taken when the disease was refractory, from a patient treated with antithyroid drugs. The CDR3 DNA reads TGTGCCAGCAGTTTTAGTGGGTTCCGAGAGACCCAGTACTTC. This translates into CASSFSGFRETQYF. Complete variable domain (other parts from reference TRBV28 and TRBJ2-5): DVKVTQSSRYLVKRTGEKVFLECVQDMDHENMFWYRQDPGLGLRLIYFSYDVKMKEKGDIPEGYSVSREKKERFSLILESASTNQTSMYLCASSFSGFRETQYFGPGTRLLVL.